The entry below describes one T cell receptor (beta chain). RNA was extracted with the RNeasy kit, and a quantity of about 0.45 to 1 ug was reverse transcribed using random hexamers. TCRdb reprocessed the immunoSEQ multiplex PCR reads via MiXCR and lists one record per CDR3 protein. The sample lists approximately 300,000 distinct CDR3 sequences, around 85% seen once, with roughly 0.21% in the top ten. FACS was used to enrich TEMRA cells, whereas the CD8+ and CD4+ T cells were obtained by negative isolation. This sample is part of a study of CD8 T cells in Susac syndrome. The CDR3 covers 14 residues. Trimming removed 4 bases at V and 5 bases at J, with 13 bases between. Germline CDR1 is KGHDR and CDR2 is SFDVKD.

The receptor was derived from a human donor with multiple sclerosis. Sequences were obtained from CD8+ T cells from PBMCs. The chain combines TRBV24-1 with TRBJ2-5, with D possibly called TRBD1 or TRBD2 (5 bases each). CDR3 DNA: TGTGCCACCAGTGACCAGGGTTGGGAGGAGACCCAGTACTTC. This encodes CATSDQGWEETQYF.